This T cell receptor (beta chain) derives from a study of T cells and copy number aberrations in small-cell lung cancer. Method: immunoSEQ multiplex PCR; TCRdb's copy keeps in-frame clones and lacks some. The table has 1,000 or so clones, about 89% seen once; the top ten hold about 5.7%. V was shortened by 1 base and J by 4 bases, with 13 bases between the two germline ends. CDR1 is MNHEY, CDR2 SMNVEV, per germline (reference sequence). This CDR3 contains 15 residues. The TCR originated in a man in his sixties with small cell lung cancer. The rearrangement joins TRBV27 to TRBJ2-5, with D uncertain. Sequenced sample: tumor tissue. CDR3 bases: TGTGCCAGCAGTTTATTTGGTGGGCAGAGAGAGACCCAGTACTTC. Translation: CASSLFGGQRETQYF.